This TCR beta chain appears in the sequencing data of a study of blood T cell repertoires in COVID-19. Germline assignment: CDR1 SQVTM and CDR2 ANQGSEA. V lost 6 bases to trimming and J lost 1 base, with 3 bases between them. This CDR3 is built from 10 residues. Profiled with immunoSEQ multiplex PCR; TCRdb holds only in-frame clones, not every one. Of about 260,000 clones detected, about 90% appear once; the ten largest clones hold approximately 1.4%. The material sequenced was peripheral blood. This TCR derives from a woman aged 40 to 50 who had recovered from COVID-19. The chain combines TRBV29-1 with TRBJ1-1; D remains ambiguous. The CDR3 spells CSVANTEAFF. The CDR3 DNA reads as TGCAGCGTGGCGAACACTGAAGCTTTCTTT.